The 20 T cell receptor beta chains below were found in one sample sequenced in a study of CD8+CD57+ T cells in acquired aplastic anemia. Genomic DNA acted as the template from which TCR beta VDJ combination and CDR3 sequence profiling were carried out. TCRdb fed the reads into MiXCR, producing one record per CDR3 protein. This sample carries 250,000 to 300,000 distinct CDR3 sequences, roughly 50% of them seen once, and the ten largest clones take approximately 8.2%. The sequenced sample was sorted CD4+, CD8+, or CD8+CD57+ T cells (not recorded which) from PBMCs. Source of these receptors: a human donor with severe aplastic anemia or a healthy control (not recorded which).

CDR3 coding DNA: TGCAGCGTTGAAGACCGGCACCCAGGGGACGAAGCTTTCTTT. Translated: CSVEDRHPGDEAFF. The chain employs TRBV29-1 and TRBJ1-1; perhaps TRBD1 as D (6 bases). Trimming took off 0 bases at V and 8 bases at J, with 16 bases between the two ends. This CDR3 is built from 14 residues. CDR1 is SQVTM and CDR2 is ANQGSEA in the germline V gene.

A few counts support this clonotype. V gene TRBV20-1 combines with J gene TRBJ1-1; D is perhaps TRBD1 (5 bases). Germline CDR1 DFQATT, CDR2 SNEGSKA (reference sequence). Trimming removed 6 bases from V and 0 bases from J, with 17 bases in between. The CDR3 length is 15 residues. The CDR3 region is CSASSTGRMNTEAFF. The CDR3 DNA reads as TGCAGTGCCTCGAGTACGGGACGGATGAACACTGAAGCTTTCTTT.

This chain links TRBV12-3 or TRBV12-4 with TRBJ1-2; D may be TRBD1 (6 bases). V was cut by 6 bases and J by 6 bases, with 20 bases left in between. The length of the CDR3 is 15 residues. CDR3 nucleotides: TGTGCCAGCAGCGTAGAGCAAGGGGGGAGAGATGGCTACACCTTC. It specifies CASSVEQGGRDGYTF.

This clonotype was picked up many times. The chain recombines TRBV9 with TRBJ2-1; 11 nucleotides agree with TRBD1. V gave up 4 bases and J gave up 3 bases; unmatched junction bases: 6. The CDR3 sequence is 16 residues long. Germline CDR1 SGDLS, CDR2 YYNGEE. The CDR3 DNA sequence: TGTGCCAGCAGCCCATCCGGGACAGGGGGCTACAATGAGCAGTTCTTC. Amino acid sequence: CASSPSGTGGYNEQFF. The entire variable domain, with the rest obtained from reference TRBV9 and TRBJ2-1, is as follows: DSGVTQTPKHLITATGQRVTLRCSPRSGDLSVYWYQQSLDQGLQFLIQYYNGEERAKGNILERFSAQQFPDLHSELNLSSLELGDSALYFCASSPSGTGGYNEQFFGPGTRLTVL.

The CDR3 reads CASSESLLAGDEQFF. The CDR3 nucleotides read TGCGCCAGCAGTGAGTCTTTACTAGCGGGTGATGAGCAGTTCTTC. The chain has TRBV10-2 and TRBJ2-1, with 9 positions matching TRBD2. The CDR3 has 15 amino acids. J was trimmed by 8 bases and V by 0 bases; bases with no gene match: 5. The germline CDR1 and CDR2 sequences are WSHSY and SAAADI.

About this clonotype: The junction shows a germline mismatch at one end, possibly a read error. The gene calls are TRBV25-1 and TRBJ1-2, with no clear D. Germline V gives CDR1 MGHDK, CDR2 SYGVNS. The CDR3 consists of 14 residues. The CDR3 loop reads CASSDLDTAYGHTF. The CDR3 DNA follows: TGTGCCAGCAGTGATCTCGACACAGCCTATGGCCACACTTTC.

The table lists this clonotype with a count of one. One end of the junction is discordant with germline, which a read error may explain. CDR3 in DNA: TGTGCCAGCAGCCCCGCCGGTAAAGGGAGGTTGGAGGGCTACGCCTTC. Translating gives CASSPAGKGRLEGYAF. This rearrangement joins TRBV7-9 to TRBJ1-2; D call uncertain. This CDR3 has 16 amino acids. Germline CDR1 reads SEHNR; CDR2 reads FQNEAQ (reference sequence). Looking up the rest from reference TRBV7-9 and TRBJ1-2 gives the full variable domain: DTGVSQNPRHKITKRGQNVTFRCDPISEHNRLYWYRQTLGQGPEFLTYFQNEAQLEKSRLLSDRFSAERPKGSFSTLEIQRTEQGDSAMYLCASSPAGKGRLEGYAFGSGTRLTVV.

This clonotype came up many times. This sequence joins TRBV6-5 and TRBJ2-3, with 12 positions matching TRBD1. Germline assignment: CDR1 MNHEY and CDR2 SVGAGI. After removal of 5 bases from V and 1 base from J, the junction contained 4 bases not matched to a gene. This CDR3 is 16 amino acids long. DNA of the CDR3: TGTGCCAGCAGTCCGGGACAGGGGGCAGGCACAGATACGCAGTATTTT. It yields the protein CASSPGQGAGTDTQYF.

In regard to this clonotype: The conserved final phenylalanine or tryptophan is absent from the CDR3, which likely points to a read error. The V call is TRBV7-2, the J call TRBJ1-1; the match to TRBD1 covers 7 bases. Germline CDR1 reads SGHTA; CDR2 reads FQGNSA. V lost 2 bases, J lost 3 bases, and 9 bases stayed unmatched. The CDR3 is made up of 16 amino acids. This CDR3 reads CASSLSTGSFDTEAFS. CDR3 DNA sequence: TGTGCCAGCAGCTTATCGACAGGGAGTTTCGACACTGAAGCTTTCTCT.

In its sample, this clonotype was seen a few times. This chain joins TRBV2 and TRBJ2-1; 14 bases agree with TRBD2. Germline trimming cut 5 bases from V and 9 bases from J; bases unmatched to any gene: 6. This CDR3 has 15 residues. Germline CDR1 is SNHLY and CDR2 is FYNNEI. The CDR3 loop is CASSQTSGGEGEQFF. The CDR3 DNA is TGTGCCAGCAGTCAGACTAGCGGGGGGGAGGGTGAGCAGTTCTTC.

The chain uses TRBV10-3 and TRBJ1-6; D gene ambiguous. Germline V gene data show CDR1 as ENHRY and CDR2 as SYGVKD. V was shortened by 10 bases and J by 7 bases, with 11 bases between the two germline ends. This CDR3 comprises 12 residues. The CDR3 nucleotides read TGTGCCAGCTGGGCAAGGAATTCACCCCTCCACTTT. Its protein is CASWARNSPLHF.

With respect to this clonotype: A junction end diverges from the germline sequence, so it may reflect a read error. This chain joins TRBV7-9 and TRBJ2-5, with TRBD2 identical over 9 bases. The CDR3 length is 16 residues. In germline, CDR1 is SEHNR, CDR2 FQNEAQ (reference sequence). CDR3 protein: CASSQGAGGGQETQYF. The CDR3 DNA is TGCGCCAGCAGCCAAGGGGCGGGAGGGGGGCAAGAGACCCAGTACTTC.

V and J are TRBV19 and TRBJ2-5; unclear D gene. The germline CDR1 and CDR2 sequences are LNHDA and SQIVND (reference sequence). The germline V and J ends were trimmed by 5 bases and 3 bases, with 10 bases remaining between them. CDR3 length: 13 amino acids. CDR3 sequence: CASSHYQKETQYF. The CDR3 bases are TGTGCCAGTAGTCACTACCAAAAAGAGACCCAGTACTTC.

The chain employs TRBV24-1 and TRBJ1-2; unclear D gene. V lost 4 bases and J lost 2, with 7 bases in between. The CDR3 consists of 13 residues. CDR1 is KGHDR and CDR2 is SFDVKD in the germline V gene. CDR3 bases: TGTGCCACCAGTGAGGACGGAAACTATGGCTACACCTTC. As protein: CATSEDGNYGYTF.

For this clonotype: Germline and junction disagree at one end, which may indicate a read error. The chain has TRBV7-9 and TRBJ1-1; D may be TRBD1 (6 bases). Germline assignment: CDR1 SEHNR and CDR2 FQNEAQ (reference sequence). The CDR3 is made up of 13 amino acids. The DNA of the CDR3 is TGTACCAGCAGCTTACGGGACACCGATGAAGCTTTCTTT. Translated: CTSSLRDTDEAFF.

V usage is TRBV20-1 and J usage is TRBJ1-6, with TRBD1 identical over 9 bases. The CDR3 has 16 residues. V shed 3 bases, J shed 6 bases, and the junction held 9 bases outside the gene matches. Looked up from germline, CDR1 is DFQATT and CDR2 is SNEGSKA (reference sequence). Here the CDR3 reads CSARVQGAVTNSPLHF. The CDR3 DNA reads TGCAGTGCTAGGGTACAGGGGGCGGTAACTAATTCACCCCTCCACTTT.

This chain joins TRBV6-5 and TRBJ1-2; D gene uncertain. V lost 6 bases and J 2 bases, leaving 13 bases between the germline ends. The length of the CDR3 is 14 residues. The germline V gene encodes CDR1 MNHEY and CDR2 SVGAGI. The CDR3 DNA is TGTGCCAGCAGATCGAGAGGGTCCAACTATGGCTACACCTTC. It codes for CASRSRGSNYGYTF.

At least ten counts were recorded for this clonotype. No conserved phenylalanine or tryptophan is present at the end of the CDR3, so a read error is the likely explanation. The chain carries TRBV5-6 and TRBJ2-7; perhaps TRBD2 as D (6 bases). This CDR3 is built from 15 residues. V dropped 1 base and J dropped 2 bases, with 13 bases sitting between them. Germline CDR1 SGHDT, CDR2 YYEEEE. CDR3 in amino acids: CASSLWRVGPYEQYL. CDR3 coding DNA: TGTGCCAGCAGCTTGTGGAGGGTCGGGCCCTACGAGCAGTACCTC.

This clonotype was detected only once. One end of the junction varies from germline; a read error may be responsible. V usage is TRBV2 and J usage is TRBJ2-3; 7 bases fit TRBD1. The V gene's germline CDR1 is SNHLY and CDR2 FYNNEI. The CDR3 loop spans 16 amino acids. CDR3 loop: CASSPRGQKITGTQYF. DNA for the CDR3: TGCGCCAGCAGTCCAAGGGGACAGAAGATAACAGGTACGCAGTATTTT.

V and J are TRBV24-1 and TRBJ2-1, with no clear D. Trimming took 7 bases from V and 0 from J, leaving 21 bases between them. The CDR3 extends over 18 amino acids. Germline assignment: CDR1 KGHDR and CDR2 SFDVKD. CDR3 nucleotide sequence: TGTGCCACCAGCGGAGAACCGACGGGCCTAAGCTCCTACAATGAGCAGTTCTTC. This encodes CATSGEPTGLSSYNEQFF.